One TCR beta chain is described in this entry. Its antigen remains undetermined. No much larger clone exists at a distance of one base, and base qualities are not known. The germline V gene yields SGHRS for CDR1 and YFSETQ for CDR2. The junction shows trimming of 4 bases on V and 1 base on J, plus 14 bases between the germline ends. From the cysteine through the phenylalanine, the CDR3 covers 15 amino acids. Only CDR3 DNA is held: 45 bases, read in frame from base 1. The data originate from a study of beta chain features in type 1 diabetes (dated by TCRdb to the late 2010s). Regarding the research as a whole: Mean age, gender distribution, total cell number and subset yield were not different between patients and healthy donors. A total of under 140,000,000 sorted cells were examined across all samples, and the number of cells per subset was strongly correlated with RNA yield. Regulatory and stem cell-like memory subsets were isolated from only 8 patients and about 8 healthy donors, whereas naive and central memory subsets came from all 28 donors. In the study, TCRB repertoires of sorted circulating CD4+ T cell subsets from recently diagnosed type 1 diabetes patients were compared with those of matched healthy donors.

Each donor gave one peripheral blood draw, about 100 mL on average, collected into heparinised tubes. A BD FACSAria II was used to sort naive, central memory, regulatory and stem cell-like memory CD4+ T cells with a panel that included CD45RO, CCR7, CD25, CD127, CD95 and CD27. Every sorted population had a purity above 95%. PBMCs were isolated immediately by Lymphoprep density gradient centrifugation and stained directly without culture. So that batch effects would be minimized, each experiment stained and sorted samples in pairs, pairing one healthy donor with one patient. The High Capacity cDNA Reverse Transcription Kit was used to reverse transcribe all of the isolated RNA, meaning that expressed TCRB transcripts were what got sequenced. Deep immunoSEQ sequencing was applied to naive, central memory and regulatory T cell samples, giving an average of about 3.6 million total reads per sample. Sorted cells were lysed in RLT buffer, and RNA was extracted using DNase-treated RNeasy Micro or Mini kits according to cell number. Each cell subset was processed on its own to prevent cross-contamination, while patient and healthy donor samples were processed together. The immunoSEQ multiplex PCR was used to amplify TCRB sequences from cDNA, yielding 87-bp fragments that span the CDR3 region. Sequencing of the amplicons was done on the Illumina HiSeq platform. As for the original processing: Synthetic template baselines were used to correct PCR bias computationally, reads within Hamming distance 2 were collapsed, and singletons that could not be merged were discarded. By aligning reads against IMGT, V, D and J genes, CDR3 length, and insertions or deletions at six rearrangement sites were assigned. Within each subset, clonotype counts were normalized to sorted cell number, and only after that were true diversity and Gini coefficients computed with the tcR R package. The overlap coefficient, calculated on TCRB nucleotide sequences, was used to measure repertoire sharing. Out-of-frame TCRB sequences from naive cells were analyzed to stand in for the pre-selection repertoire. Held by TCRdb, this immuneACCESS table contains in-frame sequences only and omits some clones. Under half of the omission traces to an unresolved V gene where checked; the cause of the rest is unknown. The DNA was the basis for D and trimming; V, J and clone size are from that table. Within this sample are roughly 730,000 clones, with around an eighth of them counted one time only. Jointly, the top ten make up 0.02% to 0.025% of the sample.

Here is what the overall study found, with its caveats: Shorter templates might be favored by PCR, yet because patient and control samples were amplified and corrected together, any such skew would affect both groups equally. Fewer insertions and more nucleotide deletions at VDJ recombination sites were observed in patients with type 1 diabetes, implying thymic rearrangement abnormalities. Type 1 diabetes patients showed a moderate but significant shortening of TCRB CDR3 length in all four CD4+ subsets. Naive, central memory and regulatory TCRB repertoires appeared to be more similar among patients than among healthy donors. Because small numbers of individuals were included in the HLA sub-analyses, any influence of HLA type on TCRB rearrangement was left unresolved. Because cDNA was sequenced instead of genomic DNA, activated cells with high expression could be over-represented, although the groups did not differ in activation or CD3 levels.

The receptor was derived from a man between 18 and 29 years old with type 1 diabetes. Specimen: naive CD4+ T cells from blood. Sample cell subset or site, as interpreted from the label and publication: true naive CD4+ T cells. The V and J segments used are TRBV5-1 and TRBJ1-1, with an unclear D gene assignment. The nucleotides are TGCGCCAGCAGCAAGGTAACCGTGCAGAACACTGAAGCTTTCTTT. Translation gives CASSKVTVQNTEAFF.